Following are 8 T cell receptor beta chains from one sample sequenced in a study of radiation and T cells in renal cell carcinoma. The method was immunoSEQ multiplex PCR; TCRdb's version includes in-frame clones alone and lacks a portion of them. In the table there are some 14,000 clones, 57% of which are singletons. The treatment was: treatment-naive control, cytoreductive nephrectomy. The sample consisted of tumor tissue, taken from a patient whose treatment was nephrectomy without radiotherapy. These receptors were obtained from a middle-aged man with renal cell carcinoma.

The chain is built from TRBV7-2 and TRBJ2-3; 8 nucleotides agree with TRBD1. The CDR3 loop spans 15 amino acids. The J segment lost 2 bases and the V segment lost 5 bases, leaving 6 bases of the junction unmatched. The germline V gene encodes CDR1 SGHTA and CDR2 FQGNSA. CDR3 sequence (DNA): TGTGCCAGCAGCGCCGACAGGGGAAACACAGATACGCAGTATTTT. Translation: CASSADRGNTDTQYF.

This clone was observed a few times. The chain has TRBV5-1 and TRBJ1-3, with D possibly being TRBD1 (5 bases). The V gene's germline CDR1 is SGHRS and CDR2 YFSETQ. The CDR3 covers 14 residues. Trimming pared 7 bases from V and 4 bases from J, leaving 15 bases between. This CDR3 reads CASAAGASGNTIYF. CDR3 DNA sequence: TGCGCCAGCGCCGCCGGGGCATCGGGAAACACCATATATTTT.

The CDR3 reads CASTNTVRQRKLYGYTF. The CDR3 bases are TGCGCCAGCACCAACACGGTGAGACAGCGAAAGCTTTATGGCTACACCTTC. V and J are TRBV23-1 and TRBJ1-2, with a tentative D call TRBD1 (5 bases). TRBV23-1 is flagged as an ORF with uncertain function. The CDR3 totals 17 residues. The V gene lost 7 bases and the J gene lost 5 bases, with 26 bases spanning the gap.

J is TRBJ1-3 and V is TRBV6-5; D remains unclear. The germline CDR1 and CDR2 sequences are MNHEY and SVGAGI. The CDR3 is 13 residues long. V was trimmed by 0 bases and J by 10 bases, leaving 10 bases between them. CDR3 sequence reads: CASSYSSTETIYF. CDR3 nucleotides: TGTGCCAGCAGTTACTCGAGCACAGAAACCATATATTTT.

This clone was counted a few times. As DNA, the CDR3 is TGCGCCAGCAGCTTCGACATTCACGATGGAGGCTACACCTTC. Translated, it gives CASSFDIHDGGYTF. The rearrangement joins TRBV5-1 to TRBJ1-2; D gene uncertain. This CDR3 is 14 amino acids long. Per the germline V gene, CDR1 is SGHRS and CDR2 is YFSETQ. Trimming removed 2 bases from V and 8 bases from J, with 16 bases in between.

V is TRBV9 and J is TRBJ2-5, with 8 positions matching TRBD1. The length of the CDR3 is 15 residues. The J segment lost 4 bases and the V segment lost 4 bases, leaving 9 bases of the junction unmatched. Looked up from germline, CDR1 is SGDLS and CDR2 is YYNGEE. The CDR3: CASSPGQGIGETQYF. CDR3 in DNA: TGTGCCAGCAGCCCCGGACAGGGAATAGGAGAGACCCAGTACTTC.

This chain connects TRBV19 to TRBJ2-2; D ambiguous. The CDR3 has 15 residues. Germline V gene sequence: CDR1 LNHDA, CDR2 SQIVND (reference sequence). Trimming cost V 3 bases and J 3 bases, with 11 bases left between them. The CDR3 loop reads CASSIGYRDTGELFF. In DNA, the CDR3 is TGTGCCAGTAGTATCGGGTATCGGGACACCGGGGAGCTGTTTTTT.

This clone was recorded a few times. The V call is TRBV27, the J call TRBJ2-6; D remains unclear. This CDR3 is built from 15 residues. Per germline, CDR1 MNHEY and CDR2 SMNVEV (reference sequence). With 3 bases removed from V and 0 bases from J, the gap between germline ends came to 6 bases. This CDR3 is CASSLGFSGANVLTF. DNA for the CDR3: TGTGCCAGCAGTTTGGGATTCTCTGGGGCCAACGTCCTGACTTTC.